Presented here are 16 T cell receptor beta chains from one specimen sequenced in a study of blood T cell repertoires in COVID-19. The table came from immunoSEQ multiplex PCR; TCRdb's copy has only in-frame clones and leaves some out. The sample contains under 200,000 clones, 81% of which appear only once. Sequences were obtained from PBMCs or T cells enriched from blood (not recorded which). The receptors shown here come from a woman between 40 and 50 years old with acute COVID-19.

The CDR3 coding sequence is TGCGCCAGCAGCTTGGTTCCAGGGGGCGAGACAGATACGCAGTATTTT. Protein product: CASSLVPGGETDTQYF. V gene TRBV5-1 combines with J gene TRBJ2-3, with TRBD1 matching over 8 bases. The CDR3 extends over 16 amino acids. V was pared by 0 bases and J by 3 bases, with 6 bases of the junction left unmatched. The V gene's germline CDR1 is SGHRS and CDR2 YFSETQ.

The gene calls are TRBV18 and TRBJ1-2; TRBD1 aligns across 7 bases. CDR3 size: 12 residues. Per germline, CDR1 KGHSH and CDR2 LQKENI. After removal of 4 bases from V and 8 bases from J, the junction contained 4 bases not matched to a gene. The DNA for the CDR3 is TGTGCCAGCTCACAAGACAGGGCGGGCTACACCTTC. Residues: CASSQDRAGYTF.

The V call is TRBV30, the J call TRBJ2-1, with TRBD2 matching 9 bases. The germline CDR1 and CDR2 sequences are GTSNPN and SVGIG (reference sequence). Trimming at V came to 1 base and at J to 6 bases, leaving 7 bases not matched to a gene. The CDR3 runs 15 residues. As DNA, the CDR3 is TGTGCCTGGAGTGGGTCGGCGGGAGGGGGCAATGAGCAGTTCTTC. This sequence encodes CAWSGSAGGGNEQFF. Drawing the rest from reference TRBV30 and TRBJ2-1, the complete variable domain is SQTIHQWPATLVQPVGSPLSLECTVEGTSNPNLYWYRQAAGRGLQLLFYSVGIGQISSEVPQNLSASRPQDRQFILSSKKLLLSDSGFYLCAWSGSAGGGNEQFFGPGTRLTVL.

The count of this clone is one. V gene TRBV7-9 combines with J gene TRBJ1-1; TRBD1 might be the D (6 bases). CDR1 and CDR2 from the germline V gene are SEHNR and FQNEAQ (reference sequence). Trimming took off 6 bases at V and 2 bases at J, with 13 bases between the two ends. CDR3 length: 14 residues. This CDR3 is CASSFQQGNTEAFF. CDR3 DNA sequence: TGTGCCAGCAGTTTTCAACAGGGAAACACTGAAGCTTTCTTT. The full variable domain, completed using reference TRBV7-9 and TRBJ1-1, is DTGVSQNPRHKITKRGQNVTFRCDPISEHNRLYWYRQTLGQGPEFLTYFQNEAQLEKSRLLSDRFSAERPKGSFSTLEIQRTEQGDSAMYLCASSFQQGNTEAFFGQGTRLTVV.

This chain links TRBV5-1 with TRBJ2-5; possible D gene TRBD1, 7 bases. V was cut by 4 bases and J by 3 bases, with 25 bases left in between. Germline CDR1 SGHRS, CDR2 YFSETQ. The CDR3 loop spans 18 amino acids. CDR3 nucleotides: TGCGCCAGCAGCCTCAAAACTGGATTTCGGGGGACAGAAGAGACCCAGTACTTC. Encoded protein: CASSLKTGFRGTEETQYF. The whole variable domain, filled in from reference TRBV5-1 and TRBJ2-5, reads KAGVTQTPRYLIKTRGQQVTLSCSPISGHRSVSWYQQTPGQGLQFLFEYFSETQRNKGNFPGRFSGRQFSNSRSEMNVSTLELGDSALYLCASSLKTGFRGTEETQYFGPGTRLLVL.

This clone was counted between two and nine times. The chain recombines TRBV7-9 with TRBJ2-3; D not certain. CDR1 and CDR2 (germline): SEHNR, FQNEAQ (reference sequence). The germline V and J ends were trimmed by 3 bases and 6 bases, with 16 bases remaining between them. This CDR3 has 15 residues. CDR3 in amino acids: CASSFRQLPGDTQYF. The DNA of the CDR3 is TGTGCCAGCAGCTTCCGGCAGCTCCCCGGGGATACGCAGTATTTT.

The table lists this clone with a few counts. CDR3 in DNA: TGTGCCAGCAGCCCGGGGGTAACTGAAGCTTTCTTT. It specifies CASSPGVTEAFF. V usage is TRBV11-2 and J usage is TRBJ1-1; TRBD1 is a possible D gene (5 bases). The V gene's germline CDR1 is SGHAT and CDR2 FQNNGV. CDR3 length equals 12 residues. Trimming shortened V by 5 bases and J by 5 bases, and 9 bases separated the two germline ends.

The J gene is TRBJ2-6, the V gene TRBV2; D ambiguous. Germline CDR1 reads SNHLY; CDR2 reads FYNNEI. This CDR3 is 14 amino acids long. The germline V and J ends were trimmed by 5 bases and 2 bases, with 7 bases remaining between them. CDR3 region: CASSLVTGANVLTF. The CDR3 DNA sequence: TGTGCCAGCAGTTTAGTAACTGGGGCCAACGTCCTGACTTTC. Together with reference TRBV2 and TRBJ2-6, the CDR3 gives the full variable domain: EPEVTQTPSHQVTQMGQEVILRCVPISNHLYFYWYRQILGQKVEFLVSFYNNEISEKSEIFDDQFSVERPDGSNFTLKIRSTKLEDSAMYFCASSLVTGANVLTFGAGSRLTVL.

V is TRBV19 and J is TRBJ1-5; 7 nucleotides match TRBD1. J lost 3 bases, V lost 11 bases, and 10 bases had no gene match. The CDR3 covers 14 residues. Germline CDR1 and CDR2: LNHDA and SQIVND (reference sequence). The CDR3 sequence is CAVDSGGTNQPQHF. In DNA, the CDR3 is TGTGCCGTGGACTCAGGGGGTACCAATCAGCCCCAGCATTTT.

The J gene is TRBJ2-3, the V gene TRBV27; 8 nucleotides line up with TRBD1. The CDR3 runs 16 residues. J was trimmed by 0 bases and V by 6 bases; bases with no gene match: 8. CDR1 and CDR2 from the germline V gene are MNHEY and SMNVEV (reference sequence). CDR3 region: CASRLSRGLSTDTQYF. In DNA, the CDR3 is TGTGCCAGCAGACTAAGCAGGGGGCTGAGCACAGATACGCAGTATTTT.

The chain employs TRBV9 and TRBJ2-3, with a possible D match to TRBD1 (6 bases). CDR1 is SGDLS and CDR2 is YYNGEE in the germline V gene. V lost 0 bases to trimming and J lost 3 bases, with 11 bases between them. The CDR3 has 15 residues. CDR3 sequence reads: CASSVGSRGTDTQYF. CDR3 sequence (DNA): TGTGCCAGCAGCGTAGGGTCGAGGGGGACAGATACGCAGTATTTT. The full variable domain, rest sourced from reference TRBV9 and TRBJ2-3, is DSGVTQTPKHLITATGQRVTLRCSPRSGDLSVYWYQQSLDQGLQFLIQYYNGEERAKGNILERFSAQQFPDLHSELNLSSLELGDSALYFCASSVGSRGTDTQYFGPGTRLTVL.

The gene calls are TRBV28 and TRBJ1-2; D is uncertain. Trimming stripped 4 bases from V and 8 bases from J, with 14 bases between. CDR1 and CDR2 (germline): MDHEN, SYDVKM. The CDR3 length is 13 residues. CDR3: CASSYDLEGGYTF. The CDR3 DNA follows: TGTGCCAGCAGTTATGACTTAGAGGGAGGCTACACCTTC.

This sequence joins TRBV7-2 and TRBJ2-1, with D tentatively TRBD2 (5 bases). The CDR3 covers 14 residues. Germline-derived CDR1 and CDR2 are SGHTA and FQGNSA. Trimming left V 5 bases short and J 7 bases short, with 15 bases between. The CDR3 spells CASSLFNTGNEQFF. The CDR3 nucleotides are TGTGCCAGCAGCCTTTTTAATACGGGAAATGAGCAGTTCTTC.

The DNA for the CDR3 is TGTGCCACCAGCAGCCCGGGACTAGCGGACCACTACAATGAGCAGTTCTTC. This encodes CATSSPGLADHYNEQFF. The V and J genes are TRBV15 and TRBJ2-1, with 11 bases that match TRBD2. The trim removed 3 bases at V and 3 bases at J, leaving 7 bases unmatched. CDR3 length: 17 amino acids. The V gene's germline CDR1 is LNHNV and CDR2 YYDKDF (reference sequence).

The chain uses TRBV11-2 and TRBJ2-2; D is ambiguous. The germline gives CDR1 SGHAT, CDR2 FQNNGV. The ends were cut back, 8 bases at V and 3 bases at J, with 7 bases in the middle. CDR3 length equals 12 residues. The DNA for the CDR3 is TGTGCCAGCTTCTTCCACACCGGGGAGCTGTTTTTT. Its translation is CASFFHTGELFF. The whole variable domain, remainder taken from reference TRBV11-2 and TRBJ2-2, is EAGVAQSPRYKIIEKRQSVAFWCNPISGHATLYWYQQILGQGPKLLIQFQNNGVVDDSQLPKDRFSAERLKGVDSTLKIQPAKLEDSAVYLCASFFHTGELFFGEGSRLTVL.

This rearrangement joins TRBV4-1 to TRBJ2-1; TRBD1 might be the D (6 bases). Trimming stripped 6 bases from V and 4 bases from J, with 16 bases between. The CDR3 runs to 15 residues. Germline loops: CDR1 MGHRA, CDR2 YSYEKL. The CDR3 DNA reads as TGCGCCAGCAGTTTTTTCCAGGGGTCGTACAATGAGCAGTTCTTC. Protein sequence: CASSFFQGSYNEQFF.